This T cell receptor beta chain was found in a study of shared clonotypes between healthy human individuals. TCRdb's copy holds only in-frame clones and misses some; the assay was immunoSEQ multiplex PCR. Here the sample spans about 2.3 million clones, over 85% being singletons. CDR1 is MDHEN, CDR2 SYDVKM, per germline. This CDR3 is built from 13 residues. The V end was cut by 6 bases, the J end by 6 bases, with 15 bases between. This TCR was sampled from a young man in good health. Some clones in this sample may be carry-over from other donors' samples. The sample comprised naive CD4+ T cells from PBMCs. Subset indicated: CD45RA+ positively selected. The chain joins TRBV28 to TRBJ2-7; no clear D gene. DNA for the CDR3: TGTGCCAGCAGAAGGGCCCCCTCGGGCGAGCAGTACTTC. Translation: CASRRAPSGEQYF. The variable domain in full, completed from reference TRBV28 and TRBJ2-7, reads DVKVTQSSRYLVKRTGEKVFLECVQDMDHENMFWYRQDPGLGLRLIYFSYDVKMKEKGDIPEGYSVSREKKERFSLILESASTNQTSMYLCASRRAPSGEQYFGPGTRLTVT.